This T cell receptor beta chain was identified in a study of blood T cell repertoires in COVID-19. The V gene's germline CDR1 is SGHNT and CDR2 YYREEE (reference sequence). With 2 bases removed from V and 3 bases from J, the gap between germline ends came to 12 bases. This CDR3 region has 15 residues. Only in-frame clones appear in the TCRdb table, and some are missing; sequencing was by immunoSEQ multiplex PCR. The sample records almost 100,000 clones, around nine tenths being singletons. This chain connects TRBV5-4 to TRBJ1-3; maybe TRBD1 (6 bases). Sequenced material: peripheral blood. The source is a man aged 45 to 65 with acute or convalescent COVID-19. Here the CDR3 reads CASSLGGAGGNTIYF. The CDR3 DNA sequence: TGTGCCAGCAGCTTAGGGGGGGCTGGTGGAAACACCATATATTTT.